A selection of T cell receptor beta chains follows, all from one sample in a study of CD8+ T cells in alopecia areata. Sequencing was performed with immunoSEQ multiplex PCR; in TCRdb, only in-frame clones are kept and a portion is missing. The table records 200,000 to 250,000 clones, roughly two fifths of them present only once. The sample in question was CD4+ T cells sorted from blood, obtained at approximately week 30, from a patient treated with tofacitinib. These receptors all come from a human donor with alopecia areata. CDR3s include the opening cysteine and the closing phenylalanine or tryptophan. The D gene is left open where the match is weak. Expanded clones are given a class, and other clones once, few, many or no size at all.

V,size,J,D,CDR3,DNA
TRBV28,.,TRBJ1-6,.,CASSPPDSNSPLHF,TGTGCCAGCAGTCCCCCGGACAGTAATTCACCCCTCCACTTT
TRBV4-1,.,TRBJ1-1,TRBD1,CASSPNHLTGSNTEAFF,TGCGCCAGCAGCCCCAACCACCTGACAGGGTCGAACACTGAAGCTTTCTTT
TRBV19,few,TRBJ2-1,TRBD2,CASTRGTFSYNEQFF,TGTGCCAGTACGCGGGGGACTTTCTCCTACAATGAGCAGTTCTTC
TRBV11-2,few,TRBJ1-1,.,CASSLDLEAFF,TGTGCCAGCAGCTTAGATCTTGAAGCTTTCTTT
TRBV27,.,TRBJ1-1,.,CASSFLQNEEAFF,TGTGCCAGCAGTTTTCTGCAGAACGAGGAAGCTTTCTTT
TRBV5-4,.,TRBJ2-7,.,CASSTDRREQYF,TGTGCCAGCAGCACGGACAGACGAGAGCAGTACTTC
TRBV2,few,TRBJ2-3,TRBD1,CASSDLWTGTWHTQYF,TGTGCCAGCAGTGACCTATGGACAGGGACGTGGCATACGCAGTATTTT
TRBV30,.,TRBJ1-5,.,CAWSGQINQPQHF,TGTGCCTGGAGTGGACAAATCAATCAGCCCCAGCATTTT
TRBV5-4,few,TRBJ1-4,.,CASSLGSDEKLFF,TGTGCCAGCAGCCTCGGGAGCGATGAAAAACTGTTTTTT
TRBV6-5,.,TRBJ2-7,.,CASSYYAGIYEQYF,TGTGCCAGCAGTTACTACGCGGGAATCTACGAGCAGTACTTC
TRBV6-5,.,TRBJ2-7,TRBD2,CASSSQRGAYEQYF,TGTGCCAGCAGTTCCCAGCGGGGGGCCTACGAGCAGTACTTC
TRBV18,.,TRBJ2-3,.,CASFRGTDTQYF,TGTGCCAGCTTCAGGGGCACAGATACGCAGTATTTT
TRBV30,.,TRBJ1-2,.,CAWPTLWGGYTF,TGTGCCTGGCCGACGTTATGGGGCGGCTACACCTTC
TRBV11-1,few,TRBJ2-7,.,CASSFLSSYEQYF,TGTGCCAGCAGCTTTCTGAGCTCCTACGAGCAGTACTTC
TRBV29-1,few,TRBJ2-7,TRBD2,CSVQGSSGISYEQYF,TGCAGCGTTCAAGGGTCTAGCGGGATCTCCTACGAGCAGTACTTC
TRBV19,.,TRBJ1-2,TRBD1,CASSITNGDRHGYTF,TGTGCCAGTAGTATCACGAACGGGGACAGACATGGCTACACCTTC
TRBV19,few,TRBJ2-1,TRBD2,CASSIMGLADGEQFF,TGTGCCAGTAGTATTATGGGACTAGCGGACGGTGAGCAGTTCTTC
TRBV9,.,TRBJ2-7,.,CASSVAPTYEQYF,TGTGCCAGCAGCGTCGCCCCTACCTACGAGCAGTACTTC
TRBV5-1,.,TRBJ2-5,.,CASSLDEKTQYF,TGCGCCAGCAGCTTGGATGAGAAGACCCAGTACTTC
TRBV6-5,.,TRBJ2-7,.,CASRGRDEQYF,TGTGCCAGCAGGGGAAGAGACGAGCAGTACTTC
TRBV5-1,.,TRBJ1-4,.,CASSLDSTNEKLFF,TGCGCCAGCAGCTTGGACTCAACTAATGAAAAACTGTTTTTT
TRBV30,.,TRBJ1-1,.,CAWSVIGNTEAFF,TGTGCCTGGAGTGTAATCGGAAACACTGAAGCTTTCTTT
TRBV7-9,.,TRBJ1-5,.,CASSPINQPQHF,TGTGCCAGCAGCCCTATCAATCAGCCCCAGCATTTT
TRBV29-1,.,TRBJ1-2,.,CSVEVARERGYTF,TGCAGCGTTGAAGTAGCAAGGGAGAGGGGCTACACCTTC
TRBV7-9,many,TRBJ2-1,.,CASSPWASHIEQFF,TGTGCCAGCAGCCCCTGGGCCTCGCACATCGAGCAGTTCTTC
TRBV6-1,.,TRBJ2-1,TRBD2,CASSENPTSGWNEQFF,TGTGCCAGCAGTGAAAACCCAACTAGCGGATGGAATGAGCAGTTCTTC
TRBV2,.,TRBJ1-6,.,CASSAAANSPLHF,TGTGCCAGCAGTGCGGCAGCTAATTCACCCCTCCACTTT
TRBV10-3,.,TRBJ1-1,.,CAISEDLGEAFF,TGTGCCATCAGTGAGGATCTGGGTGAAGCTTTCTTT
TRBV5-1,.,TRBJ1-4,TRBD1,CASSFALQGAHEKLFF,TGCGCCAGCAGCTTCGCATTACAGGGGGCGCATGAAAAACTGTTTTTT
TRBV7-9,.,TRBJ1-5,.,CASSQRGENSNQPQHF,TGTGCCAGCAGCCAAAGAGGGGAAAATAGCAATCAGCCCCAGCATTTT
TRBV9,.,TRBJ2-1,TRBD1,CASSTHDRGTYNEQFF,TGTGCCAGCAGCACTCACGACAGGGGGACCTACAATGAGCAGTTCTTC
TRBV5-6,.,TRBJ2-2,.,CASSSWMGPGELFF,TGTGCCAGCAGCTCTTGGATGGGGCCCGGGGAGCTGTTTTTT
TRBV5-1,few,TRBJ2-3,.,CASSLGETTDTQYF,TGCGCCAGCAGCTTGGGGGAGACCACAGATACGCAGTATTTT